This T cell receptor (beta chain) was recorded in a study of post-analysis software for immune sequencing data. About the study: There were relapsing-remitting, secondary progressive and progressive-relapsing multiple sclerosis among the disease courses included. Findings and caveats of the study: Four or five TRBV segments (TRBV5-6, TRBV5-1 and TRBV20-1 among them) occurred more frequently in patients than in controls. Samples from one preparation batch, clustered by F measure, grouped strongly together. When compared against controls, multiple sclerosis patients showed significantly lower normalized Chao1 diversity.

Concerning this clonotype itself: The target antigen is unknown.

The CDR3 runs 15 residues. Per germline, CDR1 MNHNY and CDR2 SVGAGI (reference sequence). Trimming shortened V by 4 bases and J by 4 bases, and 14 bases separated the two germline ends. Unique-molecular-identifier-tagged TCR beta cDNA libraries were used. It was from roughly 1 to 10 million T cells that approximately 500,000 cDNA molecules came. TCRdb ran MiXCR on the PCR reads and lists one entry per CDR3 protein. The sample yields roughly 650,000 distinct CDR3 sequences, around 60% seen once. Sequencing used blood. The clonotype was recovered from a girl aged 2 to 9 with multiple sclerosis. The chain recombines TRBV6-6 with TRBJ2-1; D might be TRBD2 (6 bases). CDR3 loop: CASSWTVGGYNEQFF. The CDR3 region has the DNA TGTGCCAGCAGTTGGACTGTCGGAGGGTACAATGAGCAGTTCTTC.